This T cell receptor beta chain was recorded in a study of cytomegalovirus exposure and HLA in healthy donors. Study-level findings and limits: The likely origin of a cluster of highly shared sequence variants was a sequencing artifact.

Comment on this clone: Its specificity is unknown.

The primer mix had 60 Vbeta and 13 Jbeta primers. Profiling relied on immunoSEQ multiplex PCR, and the TCRdb table lists in-frame clones only, not all of them. The data hold about 67,000 clones, with 55% to 80% observed a single time. The CDR3 totals 12 residues. V was pared by 9 bases and J by 2 bases, with 4 bases of the junction left unmatched. Germline V gives CDR1 MNHEY, CDR2 SVGAGI. The receptor was isolated from a woman aged 25 to 39 in good health and CMV-seronegative. This sequence joins TRBV6-5 and TRBJ2-7; 7 bases fit TRBD1. The sequenced sample was PBMCs. Here the CDR3 DNA reads TGTGCCAGTCCGGGACAGACCTACGAGCAGTACTTC. Amino acid sequence: CASPGQTYEQYF.